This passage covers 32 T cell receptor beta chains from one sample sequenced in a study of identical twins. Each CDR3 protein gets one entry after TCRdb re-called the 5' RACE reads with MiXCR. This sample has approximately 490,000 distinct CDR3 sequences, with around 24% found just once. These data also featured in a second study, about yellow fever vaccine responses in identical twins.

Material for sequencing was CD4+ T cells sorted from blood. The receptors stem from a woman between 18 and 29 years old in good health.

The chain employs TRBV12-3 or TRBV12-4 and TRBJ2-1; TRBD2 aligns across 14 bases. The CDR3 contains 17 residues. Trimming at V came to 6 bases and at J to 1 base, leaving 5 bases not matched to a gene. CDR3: CASRTGLAGGSYNEQFF. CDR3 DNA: TGTGCCAGCAGAACCGGACTAGCGGGAGGATCCTACAATGAGCAGTTCTTC.

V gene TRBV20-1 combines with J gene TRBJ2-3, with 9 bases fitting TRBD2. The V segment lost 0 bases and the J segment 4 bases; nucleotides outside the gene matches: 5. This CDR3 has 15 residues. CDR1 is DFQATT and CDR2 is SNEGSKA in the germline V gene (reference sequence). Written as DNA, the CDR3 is TGCAGTGCTAGAGATCAGGGCGGGAGGGCAGATACGCAGTATTTT. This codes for CSARDQGGRADTQYF.

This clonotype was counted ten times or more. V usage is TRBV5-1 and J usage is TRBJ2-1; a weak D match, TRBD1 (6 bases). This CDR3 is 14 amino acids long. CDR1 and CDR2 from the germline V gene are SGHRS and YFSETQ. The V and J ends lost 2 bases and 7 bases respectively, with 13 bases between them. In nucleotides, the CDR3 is TGCGCCAGCAGCTTACCGCAGGGGCGGAATGAGCAGTTCTTC. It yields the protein CASSLPQGRNEQFF.

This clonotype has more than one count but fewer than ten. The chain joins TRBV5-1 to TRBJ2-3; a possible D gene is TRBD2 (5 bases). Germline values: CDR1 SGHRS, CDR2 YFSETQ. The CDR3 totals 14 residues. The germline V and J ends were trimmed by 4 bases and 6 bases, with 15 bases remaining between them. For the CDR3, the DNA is TGCGCCAGCAGCCTAGGCGGGTCCGGGGATACGCAGTATTTT. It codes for CASSLGGSGDTQYF.

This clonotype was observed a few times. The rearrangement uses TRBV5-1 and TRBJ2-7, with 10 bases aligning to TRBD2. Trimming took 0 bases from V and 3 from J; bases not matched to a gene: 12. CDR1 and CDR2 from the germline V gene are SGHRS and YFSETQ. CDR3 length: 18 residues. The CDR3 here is CASSLGALQREGRYEQYF. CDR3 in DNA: TGCGCCAGCAGCTTGGGGGCATTACAGCGGGAGGGCCGCTACGAGCAGTACTTC. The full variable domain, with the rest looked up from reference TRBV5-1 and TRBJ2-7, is KAGVTQTPRYLIKTRGQQVTLSCSPISGHRSVSWYQQTPGQGLQFLFEYFSETQRNKGNFPGRFSGRQFSNSRSEMNVSTLELGDSALYLCASSLGALQREGRYEQYFGPGTRLTVT.

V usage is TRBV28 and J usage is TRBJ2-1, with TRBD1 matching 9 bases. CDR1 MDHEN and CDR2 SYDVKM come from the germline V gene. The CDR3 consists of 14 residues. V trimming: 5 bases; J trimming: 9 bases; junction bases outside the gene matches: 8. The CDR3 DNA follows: TGTGCCAGCAGTACCTCCGGGACAGGGACTGAGCAGTTCTTC. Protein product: CASSTSGTGTEQFF.

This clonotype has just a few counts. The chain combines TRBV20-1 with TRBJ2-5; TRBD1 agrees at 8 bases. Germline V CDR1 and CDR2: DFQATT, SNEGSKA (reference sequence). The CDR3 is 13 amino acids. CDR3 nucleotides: TGCAGCTACAGGGGGAGTGTGGGTGAGACCCAGTACTTC. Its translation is CSYRGSVGETQYF.

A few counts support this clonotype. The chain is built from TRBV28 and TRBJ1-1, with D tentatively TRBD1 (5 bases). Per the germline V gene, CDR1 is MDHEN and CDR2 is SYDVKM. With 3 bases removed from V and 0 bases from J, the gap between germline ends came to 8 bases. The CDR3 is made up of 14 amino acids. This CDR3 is CASSFPRVNTEAFF. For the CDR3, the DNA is TGTGCCAGCAGTTTTCCCAGGGTGAACACTGAAGCTTTCTTT.

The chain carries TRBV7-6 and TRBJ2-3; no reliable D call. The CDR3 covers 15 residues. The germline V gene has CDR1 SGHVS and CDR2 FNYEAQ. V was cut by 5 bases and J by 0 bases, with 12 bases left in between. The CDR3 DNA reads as TGTGCCAGCAGCCTTAGCCCCACTAGCACAGATACGCAGTATTTT. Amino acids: CASSLSPTSTDTQYF.

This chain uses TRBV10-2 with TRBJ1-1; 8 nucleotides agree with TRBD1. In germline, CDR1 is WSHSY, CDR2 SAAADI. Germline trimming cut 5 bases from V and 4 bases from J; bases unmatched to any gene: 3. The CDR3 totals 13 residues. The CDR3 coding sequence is TGCGCCAGCAGTTTGGACAGGGCCACTGAAGCTTTCTTT. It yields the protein CASSLDRATEAFF.

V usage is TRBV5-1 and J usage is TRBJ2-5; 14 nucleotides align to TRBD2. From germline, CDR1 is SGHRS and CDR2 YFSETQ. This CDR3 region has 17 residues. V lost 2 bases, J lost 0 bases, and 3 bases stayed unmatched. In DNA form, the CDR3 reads TGCGCCAGCAGCTTAGGACTAGCGGGGGGCTACCAAGAGACCCAGTACTTC. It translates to CASSLGLAGGYQETQYF. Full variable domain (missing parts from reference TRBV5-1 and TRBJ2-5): KAGVTQTPRYLIKTRGQQVTLSCSPISGHRSVSWYQQTPGQGLQFLFEYFSETQRNKGNFPGRFSGRQFSNSRSEMNVSTLELGDSALYLCASSLGLAGGYQETQYFGPGTRLLVL.

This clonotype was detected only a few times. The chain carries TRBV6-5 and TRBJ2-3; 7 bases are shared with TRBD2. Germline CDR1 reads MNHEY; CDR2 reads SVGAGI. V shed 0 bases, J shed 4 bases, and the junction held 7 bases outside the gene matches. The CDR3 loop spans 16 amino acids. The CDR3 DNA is TGTGCCAGCAGTTACTCGCCGGCGGGAGCCCCAGATACGCAGTATTTT. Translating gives CASSYSPAGAPDTQYF.

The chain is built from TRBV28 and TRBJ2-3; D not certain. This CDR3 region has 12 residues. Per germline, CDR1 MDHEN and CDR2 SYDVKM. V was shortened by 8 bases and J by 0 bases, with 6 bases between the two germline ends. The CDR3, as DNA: TGTGCCAGCGTCCGTAGCACAGATACGCAGTATTTT. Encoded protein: CASVRSTDTQYF.

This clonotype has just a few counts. CDR3 in DNA: TGCGCCAGCAGCGCGAGGGAGTTCAGGGACACTGAAGCTTTCTTT. It specifies CASSAREFRDTEAFF. The chain recombines TRBV5-1 with TRBJ1-1; D perhaps matches TRBD1 (5 bases). V lost 4 bases to trimming and J lost 3 bases, with 16 bases between them. CDR3 length: 15 amino acids. Germline CDR1 SGHRS, CDR2 YFSETQ.

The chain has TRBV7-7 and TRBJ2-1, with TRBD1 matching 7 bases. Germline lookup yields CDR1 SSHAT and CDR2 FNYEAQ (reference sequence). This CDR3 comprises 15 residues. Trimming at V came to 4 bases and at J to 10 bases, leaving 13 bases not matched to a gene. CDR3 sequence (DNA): TGTGCCAGCAGCTCCCAGGGCAGGGGGTTGGGGGAGCAGTTCTTC. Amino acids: CASSSQGRGLGEQFF.

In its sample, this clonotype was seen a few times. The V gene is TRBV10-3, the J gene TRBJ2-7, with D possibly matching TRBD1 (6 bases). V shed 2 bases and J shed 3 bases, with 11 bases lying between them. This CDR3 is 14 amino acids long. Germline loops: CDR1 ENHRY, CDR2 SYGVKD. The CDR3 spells CAISETGMDYEQYV. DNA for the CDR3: TGTGCCATCAGTGAGACAGGGATGGACTACGAGCAGTACGTC.

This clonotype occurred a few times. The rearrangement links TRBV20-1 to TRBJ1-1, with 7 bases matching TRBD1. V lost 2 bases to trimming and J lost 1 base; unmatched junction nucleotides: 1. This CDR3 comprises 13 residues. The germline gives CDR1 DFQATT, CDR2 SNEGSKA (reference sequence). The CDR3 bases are TGCAGTGCTAGACCAGGGGGGAACACTGAAGCTTTCTTT. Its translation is CSARPGGNTEAFF.

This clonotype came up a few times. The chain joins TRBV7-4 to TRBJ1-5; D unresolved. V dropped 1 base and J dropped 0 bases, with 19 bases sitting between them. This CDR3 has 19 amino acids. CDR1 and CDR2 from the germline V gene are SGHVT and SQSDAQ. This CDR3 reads CASSLVACGIAVSNQPQHF. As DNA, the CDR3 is TGTGCCAGCAGCTTAGTGGCTTGCGGGATTGCAGTTAGCAATCAGCCCCAGCATTTT.

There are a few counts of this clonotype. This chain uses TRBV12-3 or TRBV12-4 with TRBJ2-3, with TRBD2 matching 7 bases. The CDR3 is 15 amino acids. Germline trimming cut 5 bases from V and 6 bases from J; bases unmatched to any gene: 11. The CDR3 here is CASSTGGRGRDTQYF. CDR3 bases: TGTGCCAGCAGTACGGGAGGTAGAGGAAGGGATACGCAGTATTTT.

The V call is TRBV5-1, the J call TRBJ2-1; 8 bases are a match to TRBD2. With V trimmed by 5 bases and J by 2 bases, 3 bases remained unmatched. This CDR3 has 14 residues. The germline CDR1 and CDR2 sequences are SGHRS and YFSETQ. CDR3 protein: CASRREAPYNEQFF. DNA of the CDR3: TGCGCCAGCAGGCGGGAGGCCCCCTACAATGAGCAGTTCTTC.

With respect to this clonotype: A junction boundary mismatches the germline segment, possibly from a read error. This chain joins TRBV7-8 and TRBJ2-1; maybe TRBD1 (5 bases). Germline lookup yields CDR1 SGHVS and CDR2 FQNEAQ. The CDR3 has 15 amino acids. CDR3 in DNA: TGTGCCAGCACCTTAGGGGCAGAATCCTACAATGAGCAGTTCTTC. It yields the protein CASTLGAESYNEQFF. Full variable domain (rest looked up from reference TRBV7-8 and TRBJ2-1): GAGVSQSPRYKVAKRGQDVALRCDPISGHVSLFWYQQALGQGPEFLTYFQNEAQLDKSGLPSDRFFAERPEGSVSTLKIQRTQQEDSAVYLCASTLGAESYNEQFFGPGTRLTVL.

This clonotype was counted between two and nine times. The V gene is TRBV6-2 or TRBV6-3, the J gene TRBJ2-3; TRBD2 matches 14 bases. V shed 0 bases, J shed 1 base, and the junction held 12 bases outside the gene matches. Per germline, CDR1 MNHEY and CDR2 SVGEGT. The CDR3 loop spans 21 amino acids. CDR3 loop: CASSYSIGLAGGRRGTDTQYF. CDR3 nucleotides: TGTGCCAGCAGTTACTCGATCGGACTAGCGGGAGGAAGGCGTGGCACAGATACGCAGTATTTT.

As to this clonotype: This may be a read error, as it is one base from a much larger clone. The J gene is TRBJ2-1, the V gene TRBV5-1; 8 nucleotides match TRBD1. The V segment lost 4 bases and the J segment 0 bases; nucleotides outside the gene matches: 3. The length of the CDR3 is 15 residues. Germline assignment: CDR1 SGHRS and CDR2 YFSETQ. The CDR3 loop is CASSPGQVSYNEQFF. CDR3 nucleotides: TGCGCCAGCAGCCCGGGACAGGTCTCCTACAATGAGCAGTTCTTC.

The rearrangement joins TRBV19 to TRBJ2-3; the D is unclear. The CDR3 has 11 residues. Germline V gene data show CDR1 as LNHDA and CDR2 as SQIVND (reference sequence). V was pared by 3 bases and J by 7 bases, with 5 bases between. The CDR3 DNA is TGTGCCAGTAGTATTCAGAATACGCAGTATTTT. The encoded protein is CASSIQNTQYF. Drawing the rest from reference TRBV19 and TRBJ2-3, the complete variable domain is DGGITQSPKYLFRKEGQNVTLSCEQNLNHDAMYWYRQDPGQGLRLIYYSQIVNDFQKGDIAEGYSVSREKKESFPLTVTSAQKNPTAFYLCASSIQNTQYFGPGTRLTVL.

CDR3 DNA sequence: TGCAGTGCTAGTTTAGGACAGCTTGGAAACACCATATATTTT. Protein: CSASLGQLGNTIYF. V gene TRBV20-1 combines with J gene TRBJ1-3; D may be TRBD1 (6 bases). Germline-derived CDR1 and CDR2 are DFQATT and SNEGSKA (reference sequence). The CDR3 extends over 14 amino acids. V was trimmed by 3 bases and J by 3 bases, leaving 12 bases between them.

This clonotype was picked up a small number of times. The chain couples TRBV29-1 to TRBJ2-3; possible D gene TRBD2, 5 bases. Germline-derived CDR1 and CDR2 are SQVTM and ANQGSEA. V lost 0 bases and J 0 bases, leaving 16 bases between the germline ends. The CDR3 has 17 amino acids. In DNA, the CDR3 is TGCAGCGTTGAAGATCAGAGTAGCGTCATGAGCACAGATACGCAGTATTTT. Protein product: CSVEDQSSVMSTDTQYF.

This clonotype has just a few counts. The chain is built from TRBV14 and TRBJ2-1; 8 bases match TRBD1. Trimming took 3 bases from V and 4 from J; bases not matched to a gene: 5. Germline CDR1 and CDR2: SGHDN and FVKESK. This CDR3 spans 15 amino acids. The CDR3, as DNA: TGTGCCAGCAGCCATGGGACAGGCGTATACAATGAGCAGTTCTTC. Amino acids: CASSHGTGVYNEQFF.

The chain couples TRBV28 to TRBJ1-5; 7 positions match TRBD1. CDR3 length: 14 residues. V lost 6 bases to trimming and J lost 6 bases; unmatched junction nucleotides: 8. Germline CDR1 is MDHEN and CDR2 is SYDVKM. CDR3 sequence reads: CASSQTGRVQPQHF. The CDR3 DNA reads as TGTGCCAGCAGCCAGACAGGGCGGGTTCAGCCCCAGCATTTT.

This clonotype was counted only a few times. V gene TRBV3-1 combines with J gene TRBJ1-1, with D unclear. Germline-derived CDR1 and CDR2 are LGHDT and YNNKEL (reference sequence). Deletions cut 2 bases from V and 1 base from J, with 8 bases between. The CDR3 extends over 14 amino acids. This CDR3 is CASSQLKGNTEAFF. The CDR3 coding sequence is TGTGCCAGCAGCCAATTAAAGGGGAACACTGAAGCTTTCTTT.

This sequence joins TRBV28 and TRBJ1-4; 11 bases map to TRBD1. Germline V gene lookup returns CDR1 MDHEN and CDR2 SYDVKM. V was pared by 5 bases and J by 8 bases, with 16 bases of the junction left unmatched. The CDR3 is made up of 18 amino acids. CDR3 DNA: TGTGCCAGCAGTAAAAGCAGGGACAGGGGGAACCTTCGGGAAAAACTGTTTTTT. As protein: CASSKSRDRGNLREKLFF.

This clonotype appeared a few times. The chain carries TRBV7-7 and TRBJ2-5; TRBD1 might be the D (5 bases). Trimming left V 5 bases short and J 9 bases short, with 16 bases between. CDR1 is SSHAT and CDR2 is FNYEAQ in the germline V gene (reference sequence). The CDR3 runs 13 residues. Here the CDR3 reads CASSPTVLGAQYF. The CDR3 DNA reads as TGTGCCAGCAGCCCGACAGTTCTAGGGGCCCAGTACTTC.

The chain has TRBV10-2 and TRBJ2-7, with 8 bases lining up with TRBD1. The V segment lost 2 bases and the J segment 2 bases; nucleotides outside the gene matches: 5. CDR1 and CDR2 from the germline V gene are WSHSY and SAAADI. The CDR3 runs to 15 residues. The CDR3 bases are TGCGCCAGCAGTGAGCCGGACAGGGATGCCTACGAGCAGTACTTC. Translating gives CASSEPDRDAYEQYF.